This record looks at one TCR beta chain sequence and its context. Its antigen is still unknown. The sample comes from a study of T cell responses to AZD1222 COVID-19 vaccine. Study-level points and caveats: Reportedly, nearly half of unique spike TCRs recognized epitopes outside B.1.351/B.1.1.7 mutations.

The data were produced by immunoSEQ multiplex PCR, yet TCRdb's version contains in-frame clones alone and is incomplete. Of over 130,000 clones in the sample, approximately 92% were seen once. Trimming cost V 6 bases and J 4 bases; bases outside gene matches: 5. CDR3 length: 15 residues. Germline V gives CDR1 MNHEY, CDR2 SVGAGI. Material: peripheral blood, obtained 28 days after the second AZD1222 dose. This receptor was identified in an adult who received the AZD1222 COVID-19 vaccine. The rearrangement joins TRBV6-5 to TRBJ2-2, with TRBD1 matching over 10 bases. Here the CDR3 DNA reads TGTGCCAGCAGGCGAGGACAGGGGGTCACCGGGGAGCTGTTTTTT. Amino acids: CASRRGQGVTGELFF.